This TCR beta chain was sequenced for a study of shared clonotypes between healthy human individuals. Study findings and constraints: Sorted-subset sequencing was shown by rarefaction to be incomplete despite large depth. Generation probabilities of non-shared clonotypes were lower (relative to those shared by all four donors).

CDR1 is MNHEY, CDR2 SVGAGI, per germline. The CDR3 totals 15 residues. V dropped 2 bases and J dropped 1 base, with 6 bases sitting between them. Every subset's genomic DNA went evenly onto several immunoSEQ plates. The data were produced by immunoSEQ multiplex PCR, yet TCRdb's version contains in-frame clones alone and is incomplete. The sample lists 2 million to 2.5 million clones; about 94% were seen once. Notes on this clone: No antigen is known for it.

Adults of Caucasian background living in Nashville, Tennessee made up all donors. The receptor comes from a man in his late teens or twenties in good health. Sequencing used naive CD4+ T cells sorted from blood. Subset denoted: CD45RA+ positively selected. The rearrangement links TRBV6-5 to TRBJ2-6, with D uncertain. Written as DNA, the CDR3 is TGTGCCAGCAGTTACCAACAGTCTGGGGCCAACGTCCTGACTTTC. Its translation is CASSYQQSGANVLTF.